These 23 T cell receptor beta chains were sequenced from one sample in a study of MAIT cells during Salmonella Paratyphi A infection. TCRdb processed the 5' RACE reads anew with MiXCR; each CDR3 protein has one entry. The sample carries about 1,300 distinct CDR3 sequences, 40% to 65% recorded once. General study results and limits: Oligoclonal MAIT cells preferred TRBV20 and TRBV6, with usage seemingly unaffected by infection.

Noted time point: before S. Paratyphi A challenge (baseline). MAIT cells were sorted by flow cytometry as Valpha7.2+ CD161+ T cells. These receptors have no identified antigens. The sample in question was MAIT cells from blood, obtained at the first sampling point of the challenge study. The receptors here all came from a person aged 18-70 years who was deliberately infected with Salmonella Paratyphi A in a paratyphoid fever challenge study.

By sample fraction, this clonotype is large. J is TRBJ2-2 and V is TRBV6-1; D gene unclear. Germline lookup yields CDR1 MNHNS and CDR2 SASEGT. The length of the CDR3 is 15 residues. Trimming stripped 0 bases from V and 1 base from J, with 6 bases between. CDR3 DNA sequence: TGTGCCAGCAGTGAAGCGGTCGAGAACACCGGGGAGCTGTTTTTT. This gives the protein CASSEAVENTGELFF.

This clonotype is a singleton in its sample. The rearrangement joins TRBV20-1 to TRBJ2-5, with a weak D call TRBD2 (7 bases). Germline CDR1 is DFQATT and CDR2 is SNEGSKA (reference sequence). CDR3 length: 15 amino acids. Trimming took 0 bases from V and 5 from J, leaving 16 bases between them. CDR3 in amino acids: CSARDGGGPEETQYF. The CDR3 nucleotides are TGCAGTGCTAGAGATGGGGGGGGGCCCGAGGAGACCCAGTACTTC.

This clonotype has a handful of counts. The chain combines TRBV6-2 or TRBV6-3 with TRBJ1-5; D may be TRBD1 (6 bases). The CDR3 loop spans 19 amino acids. The germline gives CDR1 MNHEY, CDR2 SVGEGT. V lost 4 bases to trimming and J lost 0 bases, with 22 bases between them. Here the CDR3 reads CASSWDTHDALCSNQPQHF. In DNA form, the CDR3 reads TGTGCCAGCAGTTGGGACACTCATGATGCACTGTGTAGCAATCAGCCCCAGCATTTT.

A note on this clonotype: The junction shows a germline mismatch at one end, possibly a read error. The gene calls are TRBV30 and TRBJ1-2; D is uncertain. Germline V gene lookup returns CDR1 GTSNPN and CDR2 SVGIG (reference sequence). The CDR3 is 13 amino acids. The CDR3 DNA reads as TGTGCCTTGAGTTCAACGGAAAACTATTGCTACACCTTC. Its protein is CALSSTENYCYTF.

The chain carries TRBV28 and TRBJ2-2, with a weak D call TRBD1 (5 bases). Germline assignment: CDR1 MDHEN and CDR2 SYDVKM. V was trimmed by 6 bases and J by 4 bases, leaving 21 bases between them. This CDR3 region has 17 residues. CDR3 nucleotides: TGTGCCAGCAGCCCACAGGATATCTCTGGGGCCACCGGGGAGCTGTTTTTT. This encodes CASSPQDISGATGELFF. Full variable domain (remainder filled in from reference TRBV28 and TRBJ2-2): DVKVTQSSRYLVKRTGEKVFLECVQDMDHENMFWYRQDPGLGLRLIYFSYDVKMKEKGDIPEGYSVSREKKERFSLILESASTNQTSMYLCASSPQDISGATGELFFGEGSRLTVL.

By share of the sample, this clonotype is large. The CDR3 sequence: CATSRDSESHEQFF. CDR3 DNA: TGTGCCACCAGCAGAGATTCTGAATCCCATGAGCAGTTCTTC. The chain recombines TRBV15 with TRBJ2-1; D gene unclear. Deletions cut 0 bases from V and 8 bases from J, with 11 bases between. Germline V gives CDR1 LNHNV, CDR2 YYDKDF (reference sequence). The CDR3 consists of 14 residues. The full variable domain, rest sourced from reference TRBV15 and TRBJ2-1, is DAMVIQNPRYQVTQFGKPVTLSCSQTLNHNVMYWYQQKSSQAPKLLFHYYDKDFNNEADTPDNFQSRRPNTSFCFLDIRSPGLGDTAMYLCATSRDSESHEQFFGPGTRLTVL.

About this clonotype itself: As the CDR3 is not closed by the conserved phenylalanine or tryptophan, this likely results from a read error. It is unclear where the CDR3 begins or ends on the DNA, so no DNA is shown, and the CDR3 is as TCRdb lists it. This chain joins TRBV21-1 and TRBJ2-7. TRBV21-1 is listed as a pseudogene. A total of 8 residues make up the CDR3, ends included. The CDR3 sequence: CASSKVET.

The genes are TRBV6-2 or TRBV6-3 and TRBJ2-4; D gene ambiguous. This CDR3 comprises 16 residues. Germline assignment: CDR1 MNHEY and CDR2 SVGEGT. Trimming shortened V by 2 bases and J by 1 base, and 12 bases separated the two germline ends. In nucleotides, the CDR3 is TGTGCCAGCAGTTACGAGGTCTCTGGGGCCAAAAACATTCAGTACTTC. This sequence encodes CASSYEVSGAKNIQYF.

The V gene is TRBV6-1, the J gene TRBJ1-4; TRBD1 matches 9 bases. V shed 3 bases and J 7 bases; nucleotides not matched to a gene: 9. The CDR3 covers 16 residues. Germline lookup yields CDR1 MNHNS and CDR2 SASEGT. The CDR3 reads CASSEKTGQGGEKLFF. Here the CDR3 DNA reads TGTGCCAGCAGTGAGAAAACGGGACAGGGTGGTGAAAAACTGTTTTTT.

This clonotype is labeled as large. The CDR3 nucleotides read TGCAGTGCCACCAAGGGGGACAGATATCAGCCCCAGCATTTT. Residues: CSATKGDRYQPQHF. The V gene is TRBV20-1, the J gene TRBJ1-5; 7 nucleotides agree with TRBD1. The CDR3 spans 14 residues. Trimming removed 6 bases from V and 5 bases from J; junction bases left unmatched: 10. Germline V lookup: CDR1 DFQATT, CDR2 SNEGSKA (reference sequence).

CDR3 coding DNA: TGTGCCAGCAGTGAAGAGGGGAGCGGGGAGACTGAAGCTTTCTTT. As protein: CASSEEGSGETEAFF. The chain is built from TRBV6-1 and TRBJ1-1, with TRBD1 as a possible D gene (5 bases). Germline V gives CDR1 MNHNS, CDR2 SASEGT. Trimming shortened V by 1 base and J by 5 bases, and 14 bases separated the two germline ends. CDR3 length: 15 amino acids.

This clonotype was seen repeatedly, ten times or more. This chain joins TRBV30 and TRBJ1-4, with 8 bases fitting TRBD1. Looked up from germline, CDR1 is GTSNPN and CDR2 is SVGIG (reference sequence). Trimming removed 0 bases from V and 4 bases from J; junction bases left unmatched: 10. The CDR3 contains 17 residues. The CDR3 DNA follows: TGTGCCTGGAGTGTATTGAGTAACGGACAGGGTAATGAAAAACTGTTTTTT. Amino acids: CAWSVLSNGQGNEKLFF.

The V call is TRBV20-1, the J call TRBJ2-3; D could derive from TRBD1 or TRBD2 (5 bases each). CDR3 length: 14 residues. The germline CDR1 and CDR2 sequences are DFQATT and SNEGSKA (reference sequence). Trimming pared 0 bases from V and 3 bases from J, leaving 10 bases between. The CDR3 coding sequence is TGCAGTGCTAGAGATGGGGGAGAAACAGATACGCAGTATTTT. Its protein is CSARDGGETDTQYF.

The J gene is TRBJ2-7, the V gene TRBV20-1, with TRBD2 matching over 9 bases. The CDR3 length is 14 residues. V gave up 3 bases and J gave up 1 base; unmatched junction bases: 4. From germline, CDR1 is DFQATT and CDR2 SNEGSKA (reference sequence). CDR3 sequence (DNA): TGCAGTGCTAGGTGCGGGGGGGAATCCTACGAGCAGTACTTC. Residues: CSARCGGESYEQYF.

The V call is TRBV20-1, the J call TRBJ2-1; TRBD2 might be the D (5 bases). CDR3 length: 15 residues. The V gene lost 3 bases and the J gene lost 1 base, with 13 bases spanning the gap. The V gene's germline CDR1 is DFQATT and CDR2 SNEGSKA (reference sequence). The chain's CDR3 is CSARDLAVSYNEQFF. The CDR3 nucleotides read TGCAGTGCTAGGGACCTAGCCGTTTCCTACAATGAGCAGTTCTTC.

Notes on this clonotype: The limits of the CDR3 on the DNA are not certain, so only TCRdb's listed CDR3 is given. The CDR3 is CASSFYICSARDREYEQYF. V gene TRBV7-3 combines with J gene TRBJ2-7; no DNA check was done on the table's D call, TRBD1. From its first to its last residue, the CDR3 has 19 amino acids. Germline V gives CDR1 SGHTA, CDR2 FQGTGA.

The chain employs TRBV6-1 and TRBJ2-5, with 8 bases matching TRBD2. Germline lookup yields CDR1 MNHNS and CDR2 SASEGT. The CDR3 spans 18 residues. With V trimmed by 4 bases and J by 5 bases, 18 bases remained unmatched. CDR3 sequence: CASSARDLGGGPEETQYF. The CDR3 DNA follows: TGTGCCAGCAGTGCTAGAGATCTGGGCGGGGGGCCCGAGGAGACCCAGTACTTC.

A note on this clonotype: In this CDR3 the conserved last residue, phenylalanine or tryptophan, is missing, so a read error is likely. No DNA is shown, since the ends of the CDR3 on it are uncertain; the CDR3 is the one TCRdb lists. CDR3 residues: CASSQDLDLAAGERFG. The chain has TRBV4-2 and TRBJ2-2; TRBD2, as called in the table, went unchecked against the DNA. Germline-derived CDR1 and CDR2 are LGHNA and YNFKEQ. The CDR3 length equals 16 residues, ends included.

V gene TRBV6-4 combines with J gene TRBJ1-1, with 9 bases identical to TRBD1. The germline CDR1 and CDR2 sequences are MRHNA and SNTAGT. CDR3 length equals 15 residues. Unmatched junction bases numbered 8, after V lost 4 bases and J lost 5 bases. The CDR3 DNA reads as TGTGCCAGCAGTGCTAGCGGGGACAGGGTTACTGAAGCTTTCTTT. This encodes CASSASGDRVTEAFF.

Regarding this clonotype: Lacking the conserved final phenylalanine or tryptophan, this CDR3 likely reflects a read error. V gene TRBV6-4 combines with J gene TRBJ2-3; 7 nucleotides line up with TRBD2. Germline values: CDR1 MRHNA, CDR2 SNTAGT. With 10 bases clipped from V and 0 bases from J, the junction kept 7 bases outside the gene matches. This CDR3 is built from 14 residues. CDR3 amino acids: CATGGTDSTDTQYG. CDR3 in DNA: TGTGCCACCGGGGGGACGGATAGCACAGATACGCAGTATGGG.

This clonotype was found a few times. This chain links TRBV6-1 with TRBJ1-6, with D possibly TRBD1 on 5 matching bases. Germline V lookup: CDR1 MNHNS, CDR2 SASEGT. V lost 3 bases and J lost 5, with 5 bases in between. The CDR3 extends over 13 amino acids. The CDR3 nucleotides are TGTGCCAGCAGTGACAGGGATAATTCACCCCTCCACTTT. Amino acids: CASSDRDNSPLHF.

Turning to this clonotype: An end of the junction does not agree with germline; a read error may underlie this. Written as DNA, the CDR3 is TGTGCCAGCAGCTTCGTCCCAGGCGCCGGCACATATACGCAGTATTTT. Protein: CASSFVPGAGTYTQYF. This chain links TRBV7-3 with TRBJ2-3; the D is unclear. Germline CDR1 is SGHTA and CDR2 is FQGTGA. The CDR3 spans 16 residues. Full variable domain (remainder filled in from reference TRBV7-3 and TRBJ2-3): GAGVSQTPSNKVTEKGKYVELRCDPISGHTALYWYRQSLGQGPEFLIYFQGTGAADDSGLPNDRFFAVRPEGSVSTLKIQRTERGDSAVYLCASSFVPGAGTYTQYFGPGTRLTVL.

The gene calls are TRBV6-1 and TRBJ2-2; 8 bases fit TRBD1. With V trimmed by 7 bases and J by 6 bases, 10 bases remained unmatched. The CDR3 is 15 residues long. CDR1 MNHNS and CDR2 SASEGT come from the germline V gene. For the CDR3, the DNA is TGTGCCAGCATGACTACACAGGGGGACGCCGGGGAGCTGTTTTTT. Its translation is CASMTTQGDAGELFF.